Following are 21 T cell receptor beta chains from one sample sequenced in a study of T cell responses to AZD1222 COVID-19 vaccine. The assay was immunoSEQ multiplex PCR, and TCRdb's table has in-frame clones only and misses some. This sample carries roughly 180,000 clones, less than 95% of them seen once, and the ten largest clones take about 0.6%. The material was peripheral blood, obtained on day 0 of AZD1222 vaccination. The source of these receptors is an adult in good health.

This clone has only one observation. V usage is TRBV29-1 and J usage is TRBJ1-2; 10 bases agree with TRBD1. The V gene end was trimmed by 6 bases and the J gene end by 4 bases; junction bases not matched to a gene: 8. Germline V gene sequence: CDR1 SQVTM, CDR2 ANQGSEA. This CDR3 spans 14 amino acids. The CDR3 region is CSVGGTGDSYGYTF. The CDR3 bases are TGCAGCGTCGGAGGGACAGGGGATAGCTATGGCTACACCTTC.

This sequence joins TRBV11-3 and TRBJ2-1; 7 nucleotides line up with TRBD2. CDR1 and CDR2 from the germline V gene are SGHNT and YENEEA. The CDR3 extends over 16 amino acids. V was pared by 4 bases and J by 3 bases, with 9 bases of the junction left unmatched. In DNA form, the CDR3 reads TGTGCCAGCAGCTCCCCCCGGAGCGGGGACTACAATGAGCAGTTCTTC. Protein sequence: CASSSPRSGDYNEQFF.

J is TRBJ1-1 and V is TRBV12-3 or TRBV12-4, with a possible D match to TRBD1 (6 bases). Trimming left V 6 bases short and J 3 bases short, with 8 bases between. The CDR3 totals 12 residues. The CDR3 here is CASRDSYTEAFF. The DNA of the CDR3 is TGTGCCAGCAGGGACAGTTACACTGAAGCTTTCTTT.

The J gene is TRBJ2-2, the V gene TRBV7-3, with 13 positions matching TRBD2. This CDR3 comprises 16 residues. The junction had 3 bases not matched to a gene; V was cut back by 0 bases and J by 8 bases. Per the germline V gene, CDR1 is SGHTA and CDR2 is FQGTGA. DNA of the CDR3: TGTGCCAGCAGCTTAACCGGGACTAGCGGGATTGGGGAGCTGTTTTTT. Translating gives CASSLTGTSGIGELFF.

The chain couples TRBV5-6 to TRBJ2-2, with a weak D call TRBD2 (7 bases). This CDR3 contains 15 residues. V was clipped by 2 bases and J by 4 bases, with 12 bases between them. The germline V gene has CDR1 SGHDT and CDR2 YYEEEE. CDR3: CASSFGGATTGELFF. The CDR3 region has the DNA TGTGCCAGCAGCTTTGGGGGGGCCACCACCGGGGAGCTGTTTTTT.

This clone appeared once. V is TRBV20-1 and J is TRBJ1-3; D not resolved. The CDR3 runs 11 residues. Germline lookup yields CDR1 DFQATT and CDR2 SNEGSKA (reference sequence). Trimming cost V 6 bases and J 8 bases, with 11 bases left between them. The CDR3, as DNA: TGCAGTGCGTCCCAGGTGGACACCATATATTTT. The encoded protein is CSASQVDTIYF.

This clone was seen once. The chain recombines TRBV19 with TRBJ1-2; D is unclear. The CDR3 is 13 residues long. CDR1 is LNHDA, CDR2 SQIVND, per germline (reference sequence). The ends were cut back, 4 bases at V and 8 bases at J, with 14 bases in the middle. The CDR3 loop reads CASSTELRRGYTF. CDR3 bases: TGTGCCAGTAGTACGGAACTCAGGCGGGGCTACACCTTC.

This chain connects TRBV3-1 (or the pseudogene TRBV3-2) to TRBJ1-4; TRBD1 might be the D (6 bases). Germline loops: CDR1 LGHDT, CDR2 YNNKEL (reference sequence). The CDR3 is 15 amino acids. V was pared by 1 base and J by 8 bases, with 14 bases between. The CDR3 loop reads CASSQVSAGVEKLFF. DNA of the CDR3: TGTGCCAGCAGCCAAGTCTCCGCAGGGGTGGAAAAACTGTTTTTT.

The chain couples TRBV27 to TRBJ1-2, with TRBD1 matching 7 bases. The CDR3 sequence is 14 residues long. Germline V gene sequence: CDR1 MNHEY, CDR2 SMNVEV (reference sequence). The V segment lost 4 bases and the J segment 5 bases; nucleotides outside the gene matches: 7. The CDR3 sequence: CASSSYRGPYGYTF. CDR3 nucleotides: TGTGCCAGCAGTTCGTACAGGGGCCCATATGGCTACACCTTC.

The chain uses TRBV7-9 and TRBJ1-1; perhaps TRBD1 as D (6 bases). The ends were cut back, 5 bases at V and 4 bases at J, with 23 bases in the middle. The CDR3 runs 17 residues. Germline V gene data show CDR1 as SEHNR and CDR2 as FQNEAQ (reference sequence). The CDR3 is CASSPREGQVRGTEAFF. For the CDR3, the DNA is TGTGCCAGCAGCCCCCGGGAGGGACAAGTTCGGGGCACTGAAGCTTTCTTT.

The chain carries TRBV28 and TRBJ1-2, with no clear D. This CDR3 is built from 12 residues. Germline CDR1 is MDHEN and CDR2 is SYDVKM. V was trimmed by 5 bases and J by 2 bases, leaving 6 bases between them. CDR3 coding DNA: TGTGCCAGCAGTAAAGGGAACTATGGCTACACCTTC. Translated, it gives CASSKGNYGYTF.

The CDR3 bases are TGTGCCAGTAGTCCGCCGGGACAAAGGGTGGGGAACACCGGGGAGCTGTTTTTT. Its translation is CASSPPGQRVGNTGELFF. The chain couples TRBV19 to TRBJ2-2, with a possible D match to TRBD1 (6 bases). Germline V gives CDR1 LNHDA, CDR2 SQIVND (reference sequence). The germline V and J ends were trimmed by 5 bases and 1 base, with 20 bases remaining between them. This CDR3 has 18 amino acids.

V gene TRBV27 combines with J gene TRBJ1-6; weak D call: TRBD1 (5 bases). Between the trimmed V and J ends, which lost 2 bases and 7 bases, there was a span of 9 bases. Germline CDR1 MNHEY, CDR2 SMNVEV (reference sequence). The CDR3 has 14 amino acids. For the CDR3, the DNA is TGTGCCAGCAGTTTAGAGGGGCTGAATTCACCCCTCCACTTT. Protein sequence: CASSLEGLNSPLHF.

The V call is TRBV28, the J call TRBJ1-1, with 7 nucleotides matching TRBD1. V gave up 3 bases and J gave up 11 bases; unmatched junction bases: 12. The CDR3 has 14 amino acids. Germline V gene data show CDR1 as MDHEN and CDR2 as SYDVKM. Here the CDR3 reads CASSFWRGHQYAFF. In nucleotides, the CDR3 is TGTGCCAGCAGTTTCTGGAGGGGGCATCAGTACGCTTTCTTT.

The CDR3 here is CASSLAGKYNQPQHF. The CDR3 nucleotides are TGTGCCAGCAGTTTAGCGGGGAAGTATAATCAGCCCCAGCATTTT. This chain uses TRBV28 with TRBJ1-5; D not resolved. Germline V gives CDR1 MDHEN, CDR2 SYDVKM. There are 15 residues in the CDR3. V was shortened by 2 bases and J by 4 bases, with 12 bases between the two germline ends.

This sequence joins TRBV7-2 and TRBJ2-7; no definite D call. This CDR3 is built from 15 residues. The V end was cut by 3 bases, the J end by 0 bases, with 12 bases between. The germline V gene encodes CDR1 SGHTA and CDR2 FQGNSA. CDR3 region: CASSFRWSSSYEQYF. The CDR3 bases are TGTGCCAGCAGCTTCCGGTGGTCTAGCTCCTACGAGCAGTACTTC. Looking up the rest from reference TRBV7-2 and TRBJ2-7 gives the full variable domain: GAGVSQSPSNKVTEKGKDVELRCDPISGHTALYWYRQSLGQGLEFLIYFQGNSAPDKSGLPSDRFSAERTGGSVSTLTIQRTQQEDSAVYLCASSFRWSSSYEQYFGPGTRLTVT.

The gene calls are TRBV2 and TRBJ2-2; 8 bases fit TRBD2. Germline V gene lookup returns CDR1 SNHLY and CDR2 FYNNEI. After removal of 8 bases from V and 7 bases from J, the junction contained 12 bases not matched to a gene. CDR3 length: 15 amino acids. DNA of the CDR3: TGTGCCAGCCTCCACGGACTAGCTATACGCGGGGAGCTGTTTTTT. Translating it yields CASLHGLAIRGELFF.

V usage is TRBV24-1 and J usage is TRBJ2-2; weak D call: TRBD1 (5 bases). V was clipped by 2 bases and J by 4 bases, with 10 bases between them. Germline lookup yields CDR1 KGHDR and CDR2 SFDVKD. The CDR3 loop spans 15 amino acids. This chain's CDR3 is CATSDWGSPTGELFF. The CDR3 DNA reads TGTGCCACCAGTGATTGGGGCAGTCCCACCGGGGAGCTGTTTTTT.

The chain couples TRBV4-1 to TRBJ1-2, with no clear D. CDR1 and CDR2 (germline): MGHRA, YSYEKL. The CDR3 is 14 amino acids. V lost 5 bases to trimming and J lost 0 bases, with 10 bases between them. The CDR3 here is CASSESGANYGYTF. Written as DNA, the CDR3 is TGCGCCAGCAGCGAATCCGGAGCTAACTATGGCTACACCTTC.

The chain employs TRBV6-2 or TRBV6-3 and TRBJ2-1, with TRBD2 as a possible D gene (5 bases). Trimming pared 5 bases from V and 6 bases from J, leaving 20 bases between. This CDR3 comprises 16 residues. Germline loops: CDR1 MNHEY, CDR2 SVGEGT. Here the CDR3 reads CASSAVLVPMVNEQFF. In DNA form, the CDR3 reads TGTGCCAGCAGTGCAGTACTAGTCCCTATGGTCAATGAGCAGTTCTTC.

The CDR3 loop reads CASDIWMGKFSNQPQHF. CDR3 coding DNA: TGTGCCAGTGATATTTGGATGGGAAAGTTTAGCAATCAGCCCCAGCATTTT. The J gene is TRBJ1-5, the V gene TRBV19; D gene unclear. Germline CDR1 is LNHDA and CDR2 is SQIVND (reference sequence). This CDR3 is 17 amino acids long. V lost 8 bases and J 0 bases, leaving 20 bases between the germline ends. The whole variable domain, remainder taken from reference TRBV19 and TRBJ1-5, is DGGITQSPKYLFRKEGQNVTLSCEQNLNHDAMYWYRQDPGQGLRLIYYSQIVNDFQKGDIAEGYSVSREKKESFPLTVTSAQKNPTAFYLCASDIWMGKFSNQPQHFGDGTRLSIL.